The TCR beta chain under discussion was sequenced for a study of T cell changes during pregnancy in multiple sclerosis. This clone showed up just a few times. The trim removed 7 bases at V and 2 bases at J, leaving 16 bases unmatched. This CDR3 has 17 residues. The V gene's germline CDR1 is MDHEN and CDR2 SYDVKM. Method: immunoSEQ multiplex PCR; TCRdb's copy keeps in-frame clones and lacks some. The sample includes some 42,000 clones, 87% of them seen just once. The sequenced sample was CD4+ T cells from peripheral blood mononuclear cells, obtained after pregnancy. This chain joins TRBV28 and TRBJ2-5; 7 nucleotides match TRBD1. This clonotype originated in a female donor with multiple sclerosis, enrolled in a pregnancy study. The CDR3 coding sequence is TGTGCCAGCACCCCGACAGGGATGATTGGGACACAAGAGACCCAGTACTTC. This sequence encodes CASTPTGMIGTQETQYF.